These 30 T cell receptor beta chains were all obtained from the same sample, sequenced in a study of cytomegalovirus exposure and HLA in healthy donors. PCR employed 60 Vbeta and 13 Jbeta primers. Measured with immunoSEQ multiplex PCR; TCRdb has only the in-frame clones, and not every one. This table has 43,000 or so clones, 70% to 80% appearing once. Sequencing input: PBMCs. These receptors were taken from a man aged 25-40 years in good health and CMV-seronegative.

The V and J genes are TRBV9 and TRBJ2-3; a weak D match, TRBD2 (6 bases). Germline V CDR1 and CDR2: SGDLS, YYNGEE. Trimming removed 0 bases from V and 2 bases from J, with 13 bases in between. The CDR3 consists of 16 residues. CDR3: CASSVGLVSTTDTQYF. CDR3 nucleotides: TGTGCCAGCAGCGTAGGACTAGTATCGACCACAGATACGCAGTATTTT.

V gene TRBV15 combines with J gene TRBJ2-5, with TRBD2 matching 8 bases. The J segment lost 2 bases and the V segment lost 5 bases, leaving 13 bases of the junction unmatched. Looked up from germline, CDR1 is LNHNV and CDR2 is YYDKDF (reference sequence). The CDR3 contains 17 residues. The CDR3 coding sequence is TGTGCCACCAGCGGCCGGGAGGGGGTACTCAATCAAGAGACCCAGTACTTC. This codes for CATSGREGVLNQETQYF. The full variable domain, in which reference TRBV15 and TRBJ2-5 provide the parts outside the CDR3, is DAMVIQNPRYQVTQFGKPVTLSCSQTLNHNVMYWYQQKSSQAPKLLFHYYDKDFNNEADTPDNFQSRRPNTSFCFLDIRSPGLGDTAMYLCATSGREGVLNQETQYFGPGTRLLVL.

The chain joins TRBV4-3 to TRBJ2-3; D not certain. The V gene's germline CDR1 is LGHNA and CDR2 YSLEER. This CDR3 contains 16 residues. Trimming stripped 1 base from V and 1 base from J, with 12 bases between. CDR3 coding DNA: TGCGCCAGCAGCCAAGGCGCAGGCCGACGCACAGATACGCAGTATTTT. This encodes CASSQGAGRRTDTQYF.

This clone was observed once. The chain has TRBV5-1 and TRBJ1-2, with D possibly being TRBD1 (5 bases). The V end was cut by 2 bases, the J end by 4 bases, with 12 bases between. CDR1 and CDR2 from the germline V gene are SGHRS and YFSETQ. The CDR3 spans 14 residues. CDR3 DNA: TGCGCCAGCAGCTTTGGTCAGGGTGCCTATGGCTACACCTTC. This translates into CASSFGQGAYGYTF. The full variable domain, completed using reference TRBV5-1 and TRBJ1-2, is KAGVTQTPRYLIKTRGQQVTLSCSPISGHRSVSWYQQTPGQGLQFLFEYFSETQRNKGNFPGRFSGRQFSNSRSEMNVSTLELGDSALYLCASSFGQGAYGYTFGSGTRLTVV.

J is TRBJ2-1 and V is TRBV7-3; 12 positions match TRBD2. The junction had 9 bases not matched to a gene; V was cut back by 5 bases and J by 7 bases. The CDR3 is made up of 16 amino acids. Per the germline V gene, CDR1 is SGHTA and CDR2 is FQGTGA. CDR3 residues: CASSKLAGGWGNEQFF. The CDR3 bases are TGTGCCAGCAGCAAACTAGCGGGAGGTTGGGGAAATGAGCAGTTCTTC.

The chain employs TRBV7-3 and TRBJ2-3, with D perhaps matching TRBD1 (5 bases). CDR3 length: 14 residues. V was pared by 2 bases and J by 3 bases, with 9 bases between. Germline V gives CDR1 SGHTA, CDR2 FQGTGA. CDR3 protein: CASSLSQGTDTQYF. Here the CDR3 DNA reads TGTGCCAGCAGCTTATCCCAGGGAACAGATACGCAGTATTTT.

The V and J genes are TRBV4-2 and TRBJ1-3; perhaps TRBD1 as D (5 bases). The CDR3 extends over 15 amino acids. The germline V and J ends were trimmed by 0 bases and 3 bases, with 9 bases remaining between them. From germline, CDR1 is LGHNA and CDR2 YNFKEQ. The CDR3 region has the DNA TGTGCCAGCAGCCAAGAAGGAGGGGTTGGAAACACCATATATTTT. Translating gives CASSQEGGVGNTIYF.

CDR3 protein: CASRIGQGNTQYF. DNA for the CDR3: TGTGCCAGCAGAATTGGACAGGGAAATACGCAGTATTTT. The chain has TRBV27 and TRBJ2-3; 8 bases agree with TRBD1. Germline CDR1 MNHEY, CDR2 SMNVEV (reference sequence). V was clipped by 6 bases and J by 7 bases; unmatched bases: 6. The CDR3 contains 13 residues.

V usage is TRBV18 and J usage is TRBJ1-5; 7 bases fit TRBD1. The germline V gene has CDR1 KGHSH and CDR2 LQKENI. V lost 4 bases and J lost 4; bases outside the gene matches: 7. The CDR3 totals 15 residues. This CDR3 reads CASSHTGARNQPQHF. CDR3 DNA sequence: TGTGCCAGCTCACACACAGGGGCTCGAAATCAGCCCCAGCATTTT.

Sample share makes this clone medium-sized. This chain joins TRBV6-4 and TRBJ2-3; D perhaps matches TRBD2 (6 bases). CDR1 is MRHNA, CDR2 SNTAGT, per germline. The CDR3 spans 13 residues. V lost 5 bases, J lost 0 bases, and 6 bases lay in between. CDR3 nucleotides: TGTGCCAGCAGTAGCGGGAGCACAGATACGCAGTATTTT. As protein: CASSSGSTDTQYF.

The chain combines TRBV10-3 with TRBJ1-3; 9 bases fit TRBD1. Trimming cost V 7 bases and J 3 bases; bases outside gene matches: 4. The CDR3 has 14 amino acids. Germline CDR1 and CDR2: ENHRY and SYGVKD. CDR3 protein: CAITGTGHGNTIYF. The CDR3 nucleotides are TGTGCCATCACCGGGACAGGGCATGGAAACACCATATATTTT.

The chain couples TRBV11-3 to TRBJ2-2, with 12 bases matching TRBD2. CDR1 is SGHNT and CDR2 is YENEEA in the germline V gene. Losses at the gene ends were 2 bases for V and 6 bases for J; bases not matched to a gene: 7. The CDR3 covers 17 residues. The CDR3 DNA is TGTGCCAGCAGCTTAAGTCGACTAGCGGGAGTCCCCGGGGAGCTGTTTTTT. Translating it yields CASSLSRLAGVPGELFF.

The chain couples TRBV5-6 to TRBJ2-5, with D possibly being TRBD2 (6 bases). This CDR3 is 14 amino acids long. V lost 2 bases, J lost 4 bases, and 12 bases lay in between. The germline V gene encodes CDR1 SGHDT and CDR2 YYEEEE. CDR3 in amino acids: CASSFGGVLETQYF. As DNA, the CDR3 is TGTGCCAGCAGCTTTGGAGGGGTCTTAGAGACCCAGTACTTC.

This rearrangement joins TRBV9 to TRBJ2-5; maybe TRBD1 (6 bases). The CDR3 contains 14 residues. Germline V gene lookup returns CDR1 SGDLS and CDR2 YYNGEE. V shed 0 bases and J shed 6 bases, with 12 bases lying between them. The chain's CDR3 is CASSVGPGDKTQYF. The CDR3 DNA reads TGTGCCAGCAGCGTAGGGCCAGGGGACAAGACCCAGTACTTC.

The chain employs TRBV25-1 and TRBJ2-3; the match to TRBD2 covers 7 bases. Germline V gives CDR1 MGHDK, CDR2 SYGVNS. The CDR3 runs to 17 residues. After removal of 6 bases from V and 0 bases from J, the junction contained 12 bases not matched to a gene. In DNA form, the CDR3 reads TGTGCCAGCAGCGAGTCAACTAGCGCTGCTAGCACAGATACGCAGTATTTT. As protein: CASSESTSAASTDTQYF.

The table lists this clone with a few counts. The identical CDR3 is also encoded by other nucleotide sequences in the sample. V is TRBV5-4 and J is TRBJ2-3, with TRBD2 matching over 12 bases. V was pared by 4 bases and J by 0 bases, with 3 bases of the junction left unmatched. Germline V gene sequence: CDR1 SGHNT, CDR2 YYREEE (reference sequence). This CDR3 comprises 16 residues. In DNA, the CDR3 is TGTGCCAGCAGCCGAGGACTAGCGGGGAGCACAGATACGCAGTATTTT. Protein: CASSRGLAGSTDTQYF.

The chain joins TRBV6-5 to TRBJ1-5; 11 positions agree with TRBD1. Looked up from germline, CDR1 is MNHEY and CDR2 is SVGAGI. V lost 5 bases to trimming and J lost 2 bases; unmatched junction nucleotides: 2. The CDR3 length is 15 residues. Written as DNA, the CDR3 is TGTGCCAGCAGTGGACAGGGGGCTGGCAATCAGCCCCAGCATTTT. Translating gives CASSGQGAGNQPQHF.

The V call is TRBV19, the J call TRBJ2-4, with TRBD1 identical over 12 bases. V dropped 5 bases and J dropped 6; count of bases not matched to a gene: 5. Germline CDR1 reads LNHDA; CDR2 reads SQIVND (reference sequence). The CDR3 is made up of 15 amino acids. The CDR3 is CASSWDRGRGNIQYF. In DNA form, the CDR3 reads TGTGCCAGTAGTTGGGACAGGGGGCGTGGAAACATTCAGTACTTC. Combining the CDR3 with reference TRBV19 and TRBJ2-4 gives the whole variable domain DGGITQSPKYLFRKEGQNVTLSCEQNLNHDAMYWYRQDPGQGLRLIYYSQIVNDFQKGDIAEGYSVSREKKESFPLTVTSAQKNPTAFYLCASSWDRGRGNIQYFGAGTRLSVL.

This clone has just one count. The chain joins TRBV7-9 to TRBJ1-6; 11 positions agree with TRBD1. V gave up 6 bases and J gave up 7 bases; unmatched junction bases: 8. The CDR3 totals 16 residues. Per the germline V gene, CDR1 is SEHNR and CDR2 is FQNEAQ (reference sequence). The CDR3 is CASRELGQGENSPLHF. Here the CDR3 DNA reads TGTGCCAGCAGAGAACTGGGACAGGGGGAAAATTCACCCCTCCACTTT. Drawing the rest from reference TRBV7-9 and TRBJ1-6, the complete variable domain is DTGVSQNPRHKITKRGQNVTFRCDPISEHNRLYWYRQTLGQGPEFLTYFQNEAQLEKSRLLSDRFSAERPKGSFSTLEIQRTEQGDSAMYLCASRELGQGENSPLHFGNGTRLTVT.

V is TRBV14 and J is TRBJ1-1, with TRBD1 matching 7 bases. The V and J ends lost 2 bases and 8 bases, in that order; junction bases with no gene match: 2. CDR1 and CDR2 from the germline V gene are SGHDN and FVKESK. The CDR3 is 12 amino acids. The CDR3 nucleotides read TGTGCCAGCAGCCAAACAGGGGTGGAAGCTTTCTTT. This encodes CASSQTGVEAFF.

This clone was recorded once. The gene calls are TRBV7-3 and TRBJ2-3, with TRBD2 identical over 7 bases. Germline values: CDR1 SGHTA, CDR2 FQGTGA. The CDR3 has 16 amino acids. The ends lost 4 bases at V and 2 bases at J; junction bases unmatched: 9. Here the CDR3 DNA reads TGTGCCAGCAGCTCCCGGACTAGAGGTGTCACAGATACGCAGTATTTT. Translated, it gives CASSSRTRGVTDTQYF.

The chain employs TRBV5-4 and TRBJ2-1; TRBD2 matches 9 bases. Losses at the gene ends were 4 bases for V and 5 bases for J; bases not matched to a gene: 7. Germline assignment: CDR1 SGHNT and CDR2 YYREEE (reference sequence). There are 15 residues in the CDR3. The CDR3 region is CASSRASGANNEQFF. CDR3 nucleotides: TGTGCCAGCAGCCGGGCTAGCGGGGCCAACAATGAGCAGTTCTTC.

The rearrangement uses TRBV27 and TRBJ1-2, with TRBD1 matching over 7 bases. Germline CDR1 reads MNHEY; CDR2 reads SMNVEV (reference sequence). Trimming removed 8 bases from V and 7 bases from J; junction bases left unmatched: 13. The CDR3 totals 14 residues. The CDR3 sequence is CASGLVAGGGGYTF. The CDR3 coding sequence is TGTGCCAGCGGGTTGGTGGCAGGGGGAGGTGGCTACACCTTC.

The V gene is TRBV5-1, the J gene TRBJ2-2, with D tentatively TRBD2 (6 bases). The CDR3 contains 14 residues. The ends were cut back, 0 bases at V and 7 bases at J, with 10 bases in the middle. Per the germline V gene, CDR1 is SGHRS and CDR2 is YFSETQ. For the CDR3, the DNA is TGCGCCAGCAGCTTGGGCGGGGCGAACGGGGAGCTGTTTTTT. This translates into CASSLGGANGELFF. Based on the CDR3 plus reference TRBV5-1 and TRBJ2-2, the full variable domain is KAGVTQTPRYLIKTRGQQVTLSCSPISGHRSVSWYQQTPGQGLQFLFEYFSETQRNKGNFPGRFSGRQFSNSRSEMNVSTLELGDSALYLCASSLGGANGELFFGEGSRLTVL.

The chain links TRBV9 to TRBJ1-1; D remains unclear. CDR1 and CDR2 from the germline V gene are SGDLS and YYNGEE. Trimming took off 4 bases at V and 1 base at J, with 11 bases between the two ends. CDR3 length: 14 residues. The CDR3 sequence: CASSPTTQNTEAFF. The CDR3 DNA is TGTGCCAGCAGCCCCACGACACAGAACACTGAAGCTTTCTTT.

The rearrangement joins TRBV15 to TRBJ1-2; 9 bases match TRBD1. This CDR3 has 15 amino acids. J gave up 4 bases and V 4 bases, and 7 bases lay outside the gene matches. Germline CDR1 is LNHNV and CDR2 is YYDKDF (reference sequence). CDR3 DNA sequence: TGTGCCACCAGCATAAACAGGGGGCGGGGCTATGGCTACACCTTC. The encoded protein is CATSINRGRGYGYTF.

This clone was found once. V and J are TRBV30 and TRBJ2-7; 10 bases align to TRBD1. This CDR3 is 15 amino acids long. V shed 4 bases, J shed 4 bases, and the junction held 10 bases outside the gene matches. Germline V gene sequence: CDR1 GTSNPN, CDR2 SVGIG (reference sequence). The CDR3 region has the DNA TGTGCCTGGAAGAGGATGGGGACAGGGGTTTACGAGCAGTACTTC. Amino acids: CAWKRMGTGVYEQYF. Based on the CDR3 plus reference TRBV30 and TRBJ2-7, the full variable domain is SQTIHQWPATLVQPVGSPLSLECTVEGTSNPNLYWYRQAAGRGLQLLFYSVGIGQISSEVPQNLSASRPQDRQFILSSKKLLLSDSGFYLCAWKRMGTGVYEQYFGPGTRLTVT.

CDR3 coding DNA: TGTGCCAGCAGCGAAGGACTAGAGGCCCGAAATGAGCAGTTCTTC. Amino acids: CASSEGLEARNEQFF. The V call is TRBV6-4, the J call TRBJ2-1, with TRBD2 identical over 7 bases. Germline lookup yields CDR1 MRHNA and CDR2 SNTAGT. V lost 6 bases to trimming and J lost 7 bases; unmatched junction nucleotides: 12. The CDR3 covers 15 residues.

The rearrangement links TRBV2 to TRBJ1-1; 7 bases line up with TRBD1. In germline, CDR1 is SNHLY, CDR2 FYNNEI. The CDR3 spans 15 residues. V was clipped by 7 bases and J by 4 bases; unmatched bases: 12. This CDR3 is CASKAGTVGATEAFF. The CDR3 coding sequence is TGTGCCAGCAAAGCCGGGACAGTCGGGGCCACTGAAGCTTTCTTT. Supplemented by reference TRBV2 and TRBJ1-1, the full variable domain reads EPEVTQTPSHQVTQMGQEVILRCVPISNHLYFYWYRQILGQKVEFLVSFYNNEISEKSEIFDDQFSVERPDGSNFTLKIRSTKLEDSAMYFCASKAGTVGATEAFFGQGTRLTVV.

This clone was observed a few times. Other DNA sequences in the sample encode the same CDR3. The chain is built from TRBV29-1 and TRBJ2-5, with TRBD1 matching over 10 bases. With V trimmed by 3 bases and J by 2 bases, 0 bases remained unmatched. This CDR3 has 13 amino acids. Germline CDR1 reads SQVTM; CDR2 reads ANQGSEA. The CDR3 DNA sequence: TGCAGCGTTGAGGACAGGGGGCAAGAGACCCAGTACTTC. The encoded protein is CSVEDRGQETQYF.